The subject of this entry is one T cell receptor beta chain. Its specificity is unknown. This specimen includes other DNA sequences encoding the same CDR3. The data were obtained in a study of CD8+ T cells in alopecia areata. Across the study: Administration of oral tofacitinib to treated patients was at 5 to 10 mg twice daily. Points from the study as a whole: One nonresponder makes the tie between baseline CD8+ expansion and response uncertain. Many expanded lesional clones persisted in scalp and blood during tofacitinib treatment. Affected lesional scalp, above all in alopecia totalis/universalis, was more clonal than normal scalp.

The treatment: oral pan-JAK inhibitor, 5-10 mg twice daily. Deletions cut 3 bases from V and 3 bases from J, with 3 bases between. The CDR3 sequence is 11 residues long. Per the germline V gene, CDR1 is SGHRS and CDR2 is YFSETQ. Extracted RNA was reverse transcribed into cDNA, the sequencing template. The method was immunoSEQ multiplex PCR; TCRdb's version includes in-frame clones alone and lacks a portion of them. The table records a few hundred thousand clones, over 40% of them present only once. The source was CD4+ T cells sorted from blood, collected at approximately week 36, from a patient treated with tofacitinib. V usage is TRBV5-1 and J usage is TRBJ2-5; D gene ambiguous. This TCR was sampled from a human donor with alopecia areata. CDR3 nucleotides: TGCGCCAGCAGCTCAAAAGAGACCCAGTACTTC. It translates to CASSSKETQYF. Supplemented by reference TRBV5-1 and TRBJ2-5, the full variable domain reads KAGVTQTPRYLIKTRGQQVTLSCSPISGHRSVSWYQQTPGQGLQFLFEYFSETQRNKGNFPGRFSGRQFSNSRSEMNVSTLELGDSALYLCASSSKETQYFGPGTRLLVL.